This TCR beta chain was obtained from a study of T cell responses to AZD1222 COVID-19 vaccine (TCRdb year 2021). In the study overall: AZD1222 recipients with second doses at about 4 weeks or about 12 weeks were pooled, because spike-specific TCR depth and breadth did not differ between schedules. A total of 230 to 250 trial participants underwent TCR sequencing, of whom about 210 had received two doses of AZD1222 and some 26 had received two doses of the MenACWY control vaccine. Trial participants were enrolled into age subgroups of 18-55, 56-69 and 70-plus years, which contained approximately 150, 28 and 58 TCR-sequenced participants, respectively.

Concerning this clone itself: The specificity of this receptor is unknown. No much larger clone is present one base from it, and per-base qualities are unavailable.

The investigation overall reported the following: A significant rise in spike-specific TCR breadth and depth was observed after two AZD1222 doses relative to day 0 and relative to MenACWY recipients. Reportedly, almost half of the unique spike-specific TCRs recognized epitopes lying outside the regions that are mutated in the B.1.351 and B.1.1.7 variants. Conclusions about previously exposed vaccinees are limited, since just a handful of AZD1222 recipients were seropositive for SARS-CoV-2 at baseline. Participants were mostly white British, with more females than males. The authors suggested clonal diversity may have been underestimated. CD4 TCRs associated with the vaccine covered the entire spike protein, and the dominant responses were in regions 160-218 and 743-854. No day 14 peak-response samples were available, so repertoires were characterized only after the peak T cell response. In the small 56-69-year group, the increase in depth fell short of significance, most likely because of low power.

The CDR3 regions of human TCRbeta chains were analyzed by immunosequencing. In the original analysis: TCRs in the repertoires were compared against a reference library of SARS-CoV-2-specific TCRs that had been generated with the MIRA antigen-specificity platform. Breadth was defined as the fraction of unique TCRs that were SARS-CoV-2-associated. Depth was defined as the fraction of total T cells that were SARS-CoV-2-associated. Using the MIRA data, each spike-specific TCR was assigned both to the spike region to which the TCR was reactive and to a CD4 or CD8 class. Log10-transformed breadth and depth values were compared by one-way ANOVA with Sidak's multiple comparisons tests. TCRdb obtained this table from immuneACCESS and retained in-frame rearrangements with V and J assigned. These tables miss some clones; where compared with another copy, unresolved V genes account for less than half of the shortfall, and the remainder is unexplained. V and J calls plus clone size are reproduced from that table; the DNA served to infer D and trimming. Within this sample are about 120,000 clones, with roughly nine tenths of them counted one time only. 4% to 5% of the sample lies in the top ten.

What the time point label conveys for this sample: baseline before first vaccination. Samples from vaccinated people were obtained from the UK trials COV001 and COV002, which included a single-blind randomized controlled phase 2/3 trial of AZD1222 (ChAdOx1 nCoV-19) in healthy adults. For TCRbeta chain sequencing, PBMC samples from trial participants were taken at day 0 and at day 28 after the second dose. This TCR was sampled from an adult in good health. The specimen comprised peripheral blood, sampled on day 0 of AZD1222 vaccination.

The CDR3 is CASSLFDPDNEQFF. The DNA sequence is as follows: TGCGCCAGCAGCCTTTTTGACCCAGACAATGAGCAGTTCTTC. This chain is built from TRBV5-1 and TRBJ2-1, with the D gene too uncertain to name. In the germline V gene, CDR1 corresponds to SGHRS and CDR2 to YFSETQ. There are 14 amino acids in the CDR3, from cysteine to phenylalanine inclusive. Left in the record is the CDR3 DNA by itself, 42 bases read in frame from the first base. Trimming costs V 4 bases and J 5 bases, and their ends lie 13 bases apart. This CDR3, with the reference TRBV5-1 and TRBJ2-1 proteins standing in past its ends, gives the full variable domain KAGVTQTPRYLIKTRGQQVTLSCSPISGHRSVSWYQQTPGQGLQFLFEYFSETQRNKGNFPGRFSGRQFSNSRSEMNVSTLELGDSALYLCASSLFDPDNEQFFGPGTRLTVL.